This note documents a single T cell receptor (beta chain) sequence. The antigen remains undetermined. This entry comes from a study of OX40 agonist ivuxolimab in advanced cancers. Overall study: Enrolled patients in dose escalation had cancers that were hepatocellular carcinoma, melanoma, renal cell or head and neck cancer.

Whole-study results and caveats: Relative to CD4+ cells, CD8+ T cells on average had more expanded clones.

Only in-frame clones appear in the TCRdb table, and some are missing; sequencing was by immunoSEQ multiplex PCR. The table has 95,000 to 150,000 clones, roughly 93% seen once. Germline CDR1 is MRHNA and CDR2 is SNTAGT. The CDR3 sequence is 15 residues long. V lost 5 bases and J 5 bases, leaving 17 bases between the germline ends. The sample was CD4+ or CD8+ T cells sorted from blood, taken in a trial of the OX40 agonist ivuxolimab. This chain connects TRBV6-4 to TRBJ2-3; possibly TRBD2 for D (5 bases). This TCR derives from an adult with an advanced solid tumor such as melanoma, head and neck, liver or kidney cancer. Here the CDR3 DNA reads TGTGCCAGCAGTCCCGTTGGCAGCGGACTAGATACGCAGTATTTT. This sequence encodes CASSPVGSGLDTQYF.